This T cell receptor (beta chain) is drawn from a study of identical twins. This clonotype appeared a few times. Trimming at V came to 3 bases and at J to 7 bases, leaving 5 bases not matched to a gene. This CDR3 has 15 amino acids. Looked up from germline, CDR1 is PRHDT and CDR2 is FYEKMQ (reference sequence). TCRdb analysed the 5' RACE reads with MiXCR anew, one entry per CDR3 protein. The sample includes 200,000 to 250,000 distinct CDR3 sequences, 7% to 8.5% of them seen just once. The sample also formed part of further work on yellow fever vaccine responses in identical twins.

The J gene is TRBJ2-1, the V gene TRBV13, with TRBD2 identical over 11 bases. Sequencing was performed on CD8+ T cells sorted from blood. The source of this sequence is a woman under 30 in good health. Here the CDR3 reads CASSLGTSGSNEQFF. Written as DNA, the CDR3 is TGTGCCAGCAGCTTGGGGACTAGCGGTTCTAATGAGCAGTTCTTC.